The clone carrying this T cell receptor beta chain was detected a few times. Original methodology: Scientists estimated how many nucleated cells there were by amplifying reference gene primers. Profiled with immunoSEQ multiplex PCR; TCRdb holds only in-frame clones, not every one. From that table come the V and J calls and clone size; the DNA was used to work out D and trimming. This table holds approximately 210,000 clones, around four fifths found once. The data derive from a study of blood T cell repertoires in COVID-19. Overall study context: Sites across the United States, Italy and Spain contributed samples from acute and convalescent COVID-19. PBMCs, B-cell-depleted T cells, or T cells were the source of the cDNA or gDNA that made up the material.

With 4 bases clipped from V and 2 bases from J, the junction kept 4 bases outside the gene matches. Germline values: CDR1 SGHNT, CDR2 YYREEE (reference sequence). This CDR3 is 15 amino acids long. V gene TRBV5-4 combines with J gene TRBJ2-1; 9 bases map to TRBD1. The sequenced material came from peripheral blood. The origin of this receptor is a human donor in a cohort sampled during active COVID-19. CDR3 sequence reads: CASSQDRGPYNEQFF. The CDR3 bases are TGTGCCAGCAGCCAGGACAGGGGACCCTACAATGAGCAGTTCTTC.